This TCR beta chain was obtained from a study of T-cell reconstitution after alpha-beta-depleted transplantation in children. This CDR3 spans 14 amino acids. The V and J ends lost 6 bases and 8 bases respectively, with 16 bases between them. The germline CDR1 and CDR2 sequences are MNHEY and SMNVEV (reference sequence). This clonotype was counted between two and nine times. Unique molecular identifiers were built into the TCRbeta library. Using its own MiXCR run on the PCR reads, TCRdb lists one record per CDR3 protein. The sample includes 780,000 or so distinct CDR3 sequences, around 17% of them seen just once.

The input for sequencing was PBMCs, mostly from graft donor cells, taken 360 days after TCRalphabeta/CD19-depleted stem cell transplant. The V call is TRBV27, the J call TRBJ1-4; no definite D call. This sequence originates from a male patient between 10 and 17 years old who had a stem cell transplant for acute lymphoblastic leukemia, so the T cells may come from the graft donor. The CDR3 DNA reads as TGTGCCAGCAGAAGGTATGGACGGGAGGAAAAACTGTTTTTT. Translating it yields CASRRYGREEKLFF. Based on the CDR3 plus reference TRBV27 and TRBJ1-4, the full variable domain is EAQVTQNPRYLITVTGKKLTVTCSQNMNHEYMSWYRQDPGLGLRQIYYSMNVEVTDKGDVPEGYKVSRKEKRNFPLILESPSPNQTSLYFCASRRYGREEKLFFGSGTQLSVL.